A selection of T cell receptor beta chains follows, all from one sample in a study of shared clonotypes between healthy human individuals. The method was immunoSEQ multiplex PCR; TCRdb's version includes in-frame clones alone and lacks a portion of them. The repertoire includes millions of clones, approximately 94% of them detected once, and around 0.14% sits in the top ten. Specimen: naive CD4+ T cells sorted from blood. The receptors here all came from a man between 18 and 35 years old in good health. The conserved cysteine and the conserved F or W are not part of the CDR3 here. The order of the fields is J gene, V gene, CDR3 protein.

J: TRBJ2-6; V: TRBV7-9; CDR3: ASSFTDSLSGANVLT
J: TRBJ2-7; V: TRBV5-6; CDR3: ASNRGGHLGLYEQY
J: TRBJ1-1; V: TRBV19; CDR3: ARPPDRRRMNTEAF
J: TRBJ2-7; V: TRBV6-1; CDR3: ASSPRTGKYEQY
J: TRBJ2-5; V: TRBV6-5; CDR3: ASSYRVAAGETQY
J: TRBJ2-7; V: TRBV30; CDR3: AWSETLSEQY
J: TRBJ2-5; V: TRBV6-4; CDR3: ASSDSRSDQETQY
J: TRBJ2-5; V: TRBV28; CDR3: ASSLIRGGGTQY
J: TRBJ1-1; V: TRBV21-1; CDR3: ASSSRARGGTEAF
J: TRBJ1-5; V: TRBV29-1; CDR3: SVAYKSGDQPQH
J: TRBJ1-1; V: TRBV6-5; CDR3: ASSAGALNTEAF
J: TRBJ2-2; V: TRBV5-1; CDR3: ASSRRTGGVPGELF
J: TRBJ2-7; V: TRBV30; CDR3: AWSRDRTNSYEQY
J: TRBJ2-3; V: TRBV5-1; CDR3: ASSSGQDTDTQY
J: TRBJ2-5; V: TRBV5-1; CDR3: ASSLEQGRETQY
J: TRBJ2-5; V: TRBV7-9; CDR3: ASSLLRGGQETQY
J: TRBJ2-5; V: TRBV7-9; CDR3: ASSLGETQYQETQY
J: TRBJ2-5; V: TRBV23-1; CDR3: ASSQRRARTQY
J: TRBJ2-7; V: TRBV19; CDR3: ASSKKGQGAYEQY
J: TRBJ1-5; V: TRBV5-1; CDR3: ASSLTGANQPQH
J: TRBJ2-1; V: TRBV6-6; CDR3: ASTPGTYNEQF
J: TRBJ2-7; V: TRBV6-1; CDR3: ASRQSHLSYEQY
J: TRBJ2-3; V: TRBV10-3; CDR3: ATSPGRGDTDTQY
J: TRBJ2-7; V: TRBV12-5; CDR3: ASRRGILDEQY
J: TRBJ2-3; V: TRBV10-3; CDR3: AIRTLVPDTQY
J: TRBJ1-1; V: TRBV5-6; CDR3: ASSSHQFRSNTEAF
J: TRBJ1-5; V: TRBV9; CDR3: ASSGWGAGQPQH
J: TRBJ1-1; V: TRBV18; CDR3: ASSPLQGNTEAF
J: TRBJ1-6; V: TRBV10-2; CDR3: ASSRDRDNSPLH
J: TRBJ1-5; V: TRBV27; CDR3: ASRGGGGDQPQH
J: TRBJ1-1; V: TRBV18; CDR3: ASSPPPTGSEAF
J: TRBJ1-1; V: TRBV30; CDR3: AWRDRVLGEAF
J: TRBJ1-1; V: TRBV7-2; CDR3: ASSLHRGLTEAF
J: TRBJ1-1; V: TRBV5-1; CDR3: ASSLSGTEAF
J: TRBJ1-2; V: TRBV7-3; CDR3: ASSPGSGIYGYT
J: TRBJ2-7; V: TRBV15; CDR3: ATSRRGQAFYEQY
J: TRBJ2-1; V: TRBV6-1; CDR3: ASSVVPQGSAGGYNEQF
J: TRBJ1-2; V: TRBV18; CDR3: ASSPSDGYT
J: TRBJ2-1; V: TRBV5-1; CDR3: ASSLSRNEQF
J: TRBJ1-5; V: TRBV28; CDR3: ASSGQGEH
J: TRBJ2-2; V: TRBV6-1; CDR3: ASSGRGLTGELF
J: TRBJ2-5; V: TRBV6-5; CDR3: ASSQGSETQY
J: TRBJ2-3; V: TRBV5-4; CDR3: ASSPRTGNTDTQY
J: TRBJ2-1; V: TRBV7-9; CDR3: ASSPDGRSGNEQF
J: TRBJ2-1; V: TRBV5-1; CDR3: ASGRAGGPNEQF
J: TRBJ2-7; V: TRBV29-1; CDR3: SVAAPDNSYEQY
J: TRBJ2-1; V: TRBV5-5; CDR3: ASSLASTQF